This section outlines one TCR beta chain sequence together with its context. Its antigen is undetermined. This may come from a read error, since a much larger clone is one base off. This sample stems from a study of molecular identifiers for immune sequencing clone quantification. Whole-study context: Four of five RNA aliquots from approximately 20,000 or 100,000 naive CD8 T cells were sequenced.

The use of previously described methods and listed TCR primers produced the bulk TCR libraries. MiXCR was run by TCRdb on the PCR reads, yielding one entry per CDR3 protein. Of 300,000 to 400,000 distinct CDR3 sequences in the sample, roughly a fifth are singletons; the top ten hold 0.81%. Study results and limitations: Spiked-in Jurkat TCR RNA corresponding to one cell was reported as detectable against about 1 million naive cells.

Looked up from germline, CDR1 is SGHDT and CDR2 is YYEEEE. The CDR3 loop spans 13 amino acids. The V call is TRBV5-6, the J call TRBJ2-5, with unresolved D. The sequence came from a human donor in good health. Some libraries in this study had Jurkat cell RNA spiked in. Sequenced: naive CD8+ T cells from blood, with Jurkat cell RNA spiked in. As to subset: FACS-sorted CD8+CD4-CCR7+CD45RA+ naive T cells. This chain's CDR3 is CASSTVVQETRYF. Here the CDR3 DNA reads TGTGCCAGCAGCACGGTAGTCCAAGAGACCCGGTACTTC.